The 2 T cell receptor beta chains reported below all come from one sample, sequenced in a study of cytomegalovirus exposure and HLA in healthy donors. The PCR contained 60 Vbeta and 13 Jbeta primers. The protocol was immunoSEQ multiplex PCR, while the TCRdb copy is restricted to in-frame clones and leaves out a portion. The sample records about 150,000 clones, approximately 81% being singletons. What was sequenced was PBMCs. The receptors stem from a man aged 18 to 30 in good health and CMV-seronegative.

In its sample, this clone was seen once. The chain links TRBV19 to TRBJ1-5; 7 bases fit TRBD1. This CDR3 spans 16 amino acids. J was trimmed by 3 bases and V by 8 bases; bases with no gene match: 13. Germline assignment: CDR1 LNHDA and CDR2 SQIVND (reference sequence). CDR3 region: CASALNRGSLNQPQHF. CDR3 nucleotides: TGTGCCAGTGCCCTTAACAGGGGCTCGCTCAATCAGCCCCAGCATTTT.

The chain joins TRBV11-2 to TRBJ1-4; D is perhaps TRBD1 (5 bases). V was cut by 1 base and J by 8 bases, with 14 bases left in between. The CDR3 is 15 residues long. CDR1 is SGHAT, CDR2 FQNNGV, per germline. The CDR3 is CASSLGGHYGEKLFF. The CDR3 bases are TGTGCCAGCAGCTTAGGAGGACACTACGGAGAAAAACTGTTTTTT.